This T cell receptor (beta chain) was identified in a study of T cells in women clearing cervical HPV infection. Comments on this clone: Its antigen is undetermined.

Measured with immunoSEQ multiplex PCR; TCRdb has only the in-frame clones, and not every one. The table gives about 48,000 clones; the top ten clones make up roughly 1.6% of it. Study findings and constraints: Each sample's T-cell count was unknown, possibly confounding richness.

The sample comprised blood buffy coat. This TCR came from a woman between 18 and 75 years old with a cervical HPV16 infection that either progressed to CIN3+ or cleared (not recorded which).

This CDR3 is CASTGLAGGHEQFF. The CDR3 DNA, read in part, is TGTGCCAGCACGGGACTAGCGGGAGGGCATGAG. The chain has TRBV2 and TRBJ2-1; 16 bases fit TRBD2. The read ends 3 residues early relative to the CDR3; the germline J gene fills the gap. The V gene's germline CDR1 is SNHLY and CDR2 FYNNEI. The CDR3 runs to 14 residues. The ends lost 7 bases at V and 8 bases at J; junction bases unmatched: 2.